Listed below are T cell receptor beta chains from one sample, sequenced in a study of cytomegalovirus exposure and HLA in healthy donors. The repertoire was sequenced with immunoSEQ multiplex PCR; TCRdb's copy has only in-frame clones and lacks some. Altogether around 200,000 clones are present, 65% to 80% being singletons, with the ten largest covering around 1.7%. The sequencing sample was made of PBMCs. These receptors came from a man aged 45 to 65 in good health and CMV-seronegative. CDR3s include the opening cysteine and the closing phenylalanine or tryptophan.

CDR3 protein: CASSLFPGTGKNIQYF; J gene: TRBJ2-4; V gene: TRBV27
CDR3 protein: CASSLTANYGYTF; J gene: TRBJ1-2; V gene: TRBV28
CDR3 protein: CASSFGLSYEQYF; J gene: .; V gene: TRBV28
CDR3 protein: CASSWRTGMNTEAFF; J gene: TRBJ1-1; V gene: TRBV5-8
CDR3 protein: CASSLGQGPYEQYF; J gene: TRBJ2-7; V gene: TRBV27
CDR3 protein: CASSFFRGGGVAFF; J gene: TRBJ1-1; V gene: TRBV6-5
CDR3 protein: CASSSTRDTQYF; J gene: TRBJ2-3; V gene: TRBV4-1
CDR3 protein: CASSVGAGNTYEQYF; J gene: TRBJ2-7; V gene: TRBV9
CDR3 protein: CASSLDLAKNIQYF; J gene: TRBJ2-4; V gene: TRBV5-1
CDR3 protein: CASSRTSYNSPLHF; J gene: TRBJ1-6; V gene: TRBV11-1
CDR3 protein: CASSPGGGGYEQYF; J gene: TRBJ2-7; V gene: TRBV7-9
CDR3 protein: CATSKSGRGKEQYF; J gene: TRBJ2-7; V gene: TRBV15
CDR3 protein: CASSLGFSTGNYGYTF; J gene: TRBJ1-2; V gene: TRBV7-8
CDR3 protein: CASSPRRTVSTDTQYF; J gene: TRBJ2-3; V gene: TRBV7-2
CDR3 protein: CASEDTLGTEAFF; J gene: TRBJ1-1; V gene: TRBV4-2
CDR3 protein: CASSLQLAGVNGEQYF; J gene: .; V gene: TRBV4-1
CDR3 protein: CASSAGTSGTLQYF; J gene: TRBJ2-3; V gene: TRBV2
CDR3 protein: CASSQPHTGVFGEAFF; J gene: TRBJ1-1; V gene: TRBV4-1
CDR3 protein: CASRDRVSGEQYF; J gene: TRBJ2-7; V gene: TRBV2
CDR3 protein: CASSQDGRATYNEQFF; J gene: TRBJ2-1; V gene: TRBV4-2
CDR3 protein: CASSVGGSTDTQYF; J gene: TRBJ2-3; V gene: TRBV19
CDR3 protein: CASTRPTEENYGYTF; J gene: TRBJ1-2; V gene: TRBV2
CDR3 protein: CASSRDRENTEAFF; J gene: TRBJ1-1; V gene: TRBV18
CDR3 protein: CASSDNYEQYF; J gene: TRBJ2-7; V gene: TRBV9
CDR3 protein: CASLPTGGGTDTQYF; J gene: TRBJ2-3; V gene: TRBV18
CDR3 protein: CASSLLSATYEQYF; J gene: TRBJ2-7; V gene: TRBV5-8
CDR3 protein: CASSPVGGNEQFF; J gene: TRBJ2-1; V gene: TRBV18
CDR3 protein: CASRTLGGLADYEQYF; J gene: TRBJ2-7; V gene: TRBV2
CDR3 protein: CASSSGDGYTF; J gene: TRBJ1-2; V gene: TRBV27
CDR3 protein: CASSELRGSNQPQHF; J gene: TRBJ1-5; V gene: TRBV25-1
CDR3 protein: CASSQGRGYSGNTIYF; J gene: TRBJ1-3; V gene: TRBV4-1
CDR3 protein: CASSLPGYGYTF; J gene: TRBJ1-2; V gene: TRBV28
CDR3 protein: CAWRSHYEQYF; J gene: TRBJ2-7; V gene: TRBV30
CDR3 protein: CASRSGGFSGNTIYF; J gene: TRBJ1-3; V gene: TRBV28
CDR3 protein: CASSRLAGDPHEQFF; J gene: TRBJ2-1; V gene: TRBV6-5
CDR3 protein: CASSLVGGQSMNTEAFF; J gene: TRBJ1-1; V gene: TRBV7-9
CDR3 protein: CASSPGTASNQPQHF; J gene: TRBJ1-5; V gene: TRBV28
CDR3 protein: CASRQATNEKLFF; J gene: TRBJ1-4; V gene: TRBV25-1
CDR3 protein: CASSLLYEQYF; J gene: TRBJ2-7; V gene: TRBV28
CDR3 protein: CASSLGDRERQPQHF; J gene: TRBJ1-5; V gene: TRBV28
CDR3 protein: CASSPGTSEDGANVLTF; J gene: TRBJ2-6; V gene: TRBV14
CDR3 protein: CAWSVVETQYF; J gene: TRBJ2-5; V gene: TRBV30
CDR3 protein: CASSRTSTSAYF; J gene: TRBJ2-4; V gene: TRBV28
CDR3 protein: CASSLEKAGQYGYTF; J gene: TRBJ1-2; V gene: TRBV5-6
CDR3 protein: CASSGQDRNTIYF; J gene: TRBJ1-3; V gene: TRBV5-4
CDR3 protein: CAISESPGGGTEAFF; J gene: TRBJ1-1; V gene: TRBV10-3
CDR3 protein: CASKLQGNSPLHF; J gene: TRBJ1-6; V gene: TRBV27
CDR3 protein: CASSDAPLAINEQFF; J gene: TRBJ2-1; V gene: TRBV6-1
CDR3 protein: CASSFWQGMNTEAFF; J gene: TRBJ1-1; V gene: TRBV18
CDR3 protein: CASREGGLNTEAFF; J gene: TRBJ1-1; V gene: TRBV25-1
CDR3 protein: CASSRALSQGSGANVLTF; J gene: TRBJ2-6; V gene: TRBV5-1
CDR3 protein: CASSFAAWAEAFF; J gene: TRBJ1-1; V gene: TRBV28
CDR3 protein: CASSEAEGRSNYGYTF; J gene: TRBJ1-2; V gene: TRBV6-1
CDR3 protein: CARSGGRPGREQYF; J gene: TRBJ2-7; V gene: TRBV30
CDR3 protein: CASSSDRGSSPLHF; J gene: TRBJ1-6; V gene: TRBV9
CDR3 protein: CASSLQGRHENIQYF; J gene: TRBJ2-4; V gene: TRBV6-6
CDR3 protein: CASSLRGSRSNQPQHF; J gene: TRBJ1-5; V gene: TRBV27
CDR3 protein: CASSEIGAGAYEQYF; J gene: TRBJ2-7; V gene: TRBV25-1
CDR3 protein: CASSLNQRLAKETQYF; J gene: TRBJ2-5; V gene: TRBV7-2
CDR3 protein: CASSPGGSSNQPQHF; J gene: TRBJ1-5; V gene: TRBV18